This TCR beta chain was sequenced in a study of T cell responses to AZD1222 COVID-19 vaccine. The CDR3 spans 13 residues. The germline V and J ends were trimmed by 2 bases and 1 base, with 6 bases remaining between them. The germline CDR1 and CDR2 sequences are SGHTS and YDEGEE. In regard to this clone: Its specificity is not known.

The study, taken as a whole, reports: Clonal diversity was possibly underestimated, and white British individuals and females predominated among donors.

Profiled with immunoSEQ multiplex PCR; TCRdb holds only in-frame clones, not every one. The repertoire holds under 150,000 clones, with approximately 85% as singletons. Sequencing used peripheral blood, obtained on day 0 of MenACWY control vaccination. This chain links TRBV5-8 with TRBJ2-5; D is unclear. This TCR was sampled from an adult in good health. The CDR3 region has the DNA TGTGCCAGCAGCTTCTACAGCCAAGAGACCCAGTACTTC. This encodes CASSFYSQETQYF.